The next 17 T cell receptor beta chains were all read from a single sample in a study of blood T cell repertoires in COVID-19. The repertoire was sequenced with immunoSEQ multiplex PCR; TCRdb's copy has only in-frame clones and lacks some. The data show more than 250,000 clones, 80% to 95% seen once. Sequencing was performed on PBMCs or T cells enriched from blood (not recorded which). The origin of the receptors is a woman under 40 who had recovered from COVID-19.

This clone came up once. The genes are TRBV13 and TRBJ2-5; TRBD1 might be the D (5 bases). CDR1 and CDR2 from the germline V gene are PRHDT and FYEKMQ (reference sequence). Trimming removed 1 base at V and 5 bases at J, with 11 bases between. CDR3 length: 14 amino acids. In DNA form, the CDR3 reads TGTGCCAGCAGCTTAGTCAGGGCGCGGGAGACCCAGTACTTC. Residues: CASSLVRARETQYF.

Only one count was recorded for this clone. The rearrangement joins TRBV5-4 to TRBJ2-1, with 7 bases lining up with TRBD1. Germline V lookup: CDR1 SGHNT, CDR2 YYREEE (reference sequence). This CDR3 spans 14 amino acids. Trimming cost V 3 bases and J 7 bases; bases outside gene matches: 7. DNA of the CDR3: TGTGCCAGCAGCTCCTATACAGGGGTTAATGAGCAGTTCTTC. Residues: CASSSYTGVNEQFF.

J is TRBJ1-5 and V is TRBV29-1; D perhaps matches TRBD1 (5 bases). Between the trimmed V and J ends, which lost 4 bases and 3 bases, there was a span of 13 bases. The CDR3 has 14 amino acids. Germline values: CDR1 SQVTM, CDR2 ANQGSEA. Here the CDR3 reads CSVAPGSNNQPQHF. In nucleotides, the CDR3 is TGCAGCGTTGCCCCAGGGTCAAACAATCAGCCCCAGCATTTT.

The chain couples TRBV10-3 to TRBJ1-5; D gene unclear. CDR1 and CDR2 from the germline V gene are ENHRY and SYGVKD. The CDR3 runs 13 residues. The V gene lost 8 bases and the J gene lost 4 bases, with 12 bases spanning the gap. Here the CDR3 DNA reads TGTGCCATCCGGGCCGGGGAGAATCAGCCCCAGCATTTT. It encodes CAIRAGENQPQHF.

The V gene is TRBV10-3, the J gene TRBJ2-3; maybe TRBD2 (5 bases). The V gene's germline CDR1 is ENHRY and CDR2 SYGVKD. There are 15 residues in the CDR3. With 8 bases removed from V and 0 bases from J, the gap between germline ends came to 15 bases. The CDR3 DNA reads as TGTGCCATCGCTCGGGATTTGTCTAGCACAGATACGCAGTATTTT. It translates to CAIARDLSSTDTQYF.

The chain is built from TRBV28 and TRBJ1-2; no firm D call. CDR1 and CDR2 from the germline V gene are MDHEN and SYDVKM. The CDR3 spans 13 residues. Trimming removed 6 bases at V and 5 bases at J, with 13 bases between. Written as DNA, the CDR3 is TGTGCCAGCAGCACAACTATACCTTATGGCTACACCTTC. It translates to CASSTTIPYGYTF.

With regard to this clone: A read error may be the cause here, since a much bigger clone is one base away. The V and J genes are TRBV5-4 and TRBJ1-2; D is unresolved. Trimming cost V 0 bases and J 0 bases, with 6 bases left between them. In germline, CDR1 is SGHNT, CDR2 YYREEE (reference sequence). The CDR3 extends over 14 amino acids. CDR3 sequence (DNA): TGTGCCAGCAGCTTGGCCGGGACTAACTATGGCTACACCTTC. It translates to CASSLAGTNYGYTF.

This clone was seen only once. The CDR3 loop is CASSLSDSQYNEQFF. CDR3 in DNA: TGTGCCAGCTCTCTGTCGGACAGCCAGTACAATGAGCAGTTCTTC. The chain combines TRBV18 with TRBJ2-1; a possible D gene is TRBD1 (6 bases). The V gene's germline CDR1 is KGHSH and CDR2 LQKENI. There are 15 residues in the CDR3. With 6 bases removed from V and 4 bases from J, the gap between germline ends came to 16 bases. The entire variable domain, with the rest obtained from reference TRBV18 and TRBJ2-1, is as follows: NAGVMQNPRHLVRRRGQEARLRCSPMKGHSHVYWYRQLPEEGLKFMVYLQKENIIDESGMPKERFSAEFPKEGPSILRIQQVVRGDSAAYFCASSLSDSQYNEQFFGPGTRLTVL.

CDR3 in DNA: TGTGCCAGCTACGGGGGTGCCTACGAGCAGTACTTC. It specifies CASYGGAYEQYF. The genes are TRBV27 and TRBJ2-7; weak D call: TRBD2 (6 bases). CDR1 and CDR2 from the germline V gene are MNHEY and SMNVEV (reference sequence). This CDR3 spans 12 amino acids. The V end lost 8 bases, the J end lost 2 bases, and 10 bases lay between the germline ends.

The chain is built from TRBV10-3 and TRBJ2-7; 12 bases line up with TRBD1. The CDR3 length is 14 residues. Germline trimming cut 6 bases from V and 4 bases from J; bases unmatched to any gene: 4. The germline gives CDR1 ENHRY, CDR2 SYGVKD. Here the CDR3 reads CAIRPGQGAYEQYF. The CDR3 DNA is TGTGCCATCAGACCGGGACAGGGGGCATACGAGCAGTACTTC.

V is TRBV7-9 and J is TRBJ2-1; TRBD2 is a possible D gene (6 bases). V lost 4 bases to trimming and J lost 7 bases, with 17 bases between them. Germline CDR1 is SEHNR and CDR2 is FQNEAQ (reference sequence). CDR3 length: 15 amino acids. In nucleotides, the CDR3 is TGTGCCAGCAGCTATTCCCGACTAGGTCCGAATGAGCAGTTCTTC. Its translation: CASSYSRLGPNEQFF. The whole variable domain, remainder taken from reference TRBV7-9 and TRBJ2-1, is DTGVSQNPRHKITKRGQNVTFRCDPISEHNRLYWYRQTLGQGPEFLTYFQNEAQLEKSRLLSDRFSAERPKGSFSTLEIQRTEQGDSAMYLCASSYSRLGPNEQFFGPGTRLTVL.

The chain links TRBV19 to TRBJ2-1; unclear D gene. The length of the CDR3 is 15 residues. Germline V CDR1 and CDR2: LNHDA, SQIVND (reference sequence). V lost 1 base, J lost 12 bases, and 19 bases lay in between. In nucleotides, the CDR3 is TGTGCCAGTAGTATAGGTTCCGCCACTTGGTCTAGGCAGTTCTTC. It specifies CASSIGSATWSRQFF.

V gene TRBV5-1 combines with J gene TRBJ1-2; D may be TRBD1 (6 bases). Trimming pared 0 bases from V and 4 bases from J, leaving 16 bases between. CDR1 SGHRS and CDR2 YFSETQ come from the germline V gene. The CDR3 extends over 16 amino acids. This chain's CDR3 is CASSLAMSRGGYGYTF. DNA for the CDR3: TGCGCCAGCAGCTTGGCAATGTCGAGGGGGGGCTATGGCTACACCTTC.

As regards this clone: This sample also contains other DNA sequences that code for the same CDR3. This chain connects TRBV28 to TRBJ2-7; D not resolved. Germline V lookup: CDR1 MDHEN, CDR2 SYDVKM. The CDR3 spans 11 residues. Trimming removed 6 bases at V and 1 base at J, with 4 bases between. The CDR3 nucleotides read TGTGCCAGCAGGCGGTCCTACGAGCAGTACTTC. It translates to CASRRSYEQYF.

The chain combines TRBV11-2 with TRBJ1-3, with TRBD1 matching over 8 bases. The CDR3 consists of 18 residues. Germline CDR1 SGHAT, CDR2 FQNNGV. The junction had 12 bases not matched to a gene; V was cut back by 1 base and J by 4 bases. The DNA of the CDR3 is TGTGCCAGCAGCTTAGCCTACTCGGACAGGGCAGAGGGAAACACCATATATTTT. It codes for CASSLAYSDRAEGNTIYF.

This chain links TRBV28 with TRBJ2-7; 7 bases line up with TRBD1. The germline V gene encodes CDR1 MDHEN and CDR2 SYDVKM. The CDR3 covers 12 residues. J lost 6 bases, V lost 7 bases, and 6 bases had no gene match. CDR3 sequence reads: CASNDRVVEQYF. In DNA, the CDR3 is TGTGCCAGCAACGACAGGGTGGTCGAGCAGTACTTC.

The V call is TRBV21-1, the J call TRBJ1-5; the table assigns TRBD1, which was not confirmed against the DNA. TRBV21-1 is recorded as a pseudogene. The length of the CDR3 is 14 residues. CDR3 in amino acids: CASSQRGQGQPQHF. DNA for the CDR3: TGTGCCAGCAGCCAACGGGGACAGGGCCAGCCCCAGCATTTT.